The text below deals with one T cell receptor beta chain. This clone appeared once. The antigen this receptor binds is unknown. Per-nucleotide qualities are absent, and no much larger clonotype sits a single base away. The CDR3 spans 15 residues, from the cysteine through the phenylalanine. Only CDR3 DNA remains: 45 bases, in frame from the first base. The junction shows trimming of 2 bases on V and 4 bases on J, plus 14 bases between the germline ends. The germline V gene sets CDR1 to MNHEY and CDR2 to SVGAGI. Preparation of the library involved the immunoSEQ multiplex PCR assay. For the multiplex PCR, a mixture combining 60 forward primers for TCR Vbeta segments and 13 reverse primers for TCR Jbeta segments was used. The CDR3 region of rearranged TCR beta genes was amplified from genomic DNA by a multiplex PCR assay. The amplified TCR beta libraries were sequenced on the Illumina HiSeq System as 87-base-pair reads. Under the source paper's analysis protocol: Across the roughly 700 repertoires, a later analysis counted 60 million to 90 million unique TCR beta chains, around 11 million of which were shared by at least two donors. Raw reads were error-corrected and collapsed into unique sequences by a nearest-neighbor algorithm in which closely related sequences were merged to remove PCR and sequencing errors. V, D and J gene segments were assigned by aligning CDR3 sequences to IMGT reference sequences. For a sequence to be retained, a match of at least six nucleotides to both a V gene segment and a J gene segment was required. A rearrangement counted as productive if the CDR3 had no stop codons and remained in frame with V and J, and every other rearrangement counted as non-productive. Following IMGT convention, CDR3 was defined as the stretch from the second conserved V-encoded cysteine up to the conserved J-encoded phenylalanine. Sequences without an unambiguous match to a single V gene segment were excluded from the earlier analysis of over 500 of the donors. In an earlier analysis of about 590 of the donors, a V segment was called functional when productive rearrangements were above 56.7%, and segregating when the standard deviation between donors exceeded 5%. A statistical classification framework was developed to diagnose cytomegalovirus status using the catalog of TCR beta chain sequences. V and J gene assignment, in a later analysis, came from comparing TCR nucleotide sequences with IMGT/GENE-DB human TR gene sequences. A later analysis assigned CDR3 sequences and most-parsimonious VDJ recombination scenarios with the TCRdist pipeline. In a later analysis, each TCR beta chain was defined by its CDR3 amino acid sequence together with its V-gene family, and reads lacking a unique V-gene family were excluded. To address suspected cross-contamination and a sequencing artifact, a later analysis removed 592 highly shared, low-generation-probability nucleotide sequences. In a later analysis, a clonal expansion index for each public chain was calculated from normalized within-repertoire ranks of inferred template counts. In a later analysis, generation probabilities were computed with a VDJ recombination model fitted to out-of-frame rearrangements, and the resulting probabilities were checked against IGoR. In a later analysis, TCR-TCR, TCR-HLA and TCR-CMV co-occurrence was scored with hypergeometric tests, and a repertoire-size bias correction was applied to TCR pairs. False discovery rates were estimated in a later analysis by permuting HLA or CMV assignments 20 times. In a later analysis, co-occurring TCRs were grouped using DBSCAN, with TCRdist sequence similarity added in when clustering inside HLA-allele-positive subsets. Co-occurrence clustering excluded repertoires with fewer than 30,000 or more than 120,000 public chains, plus five with anomalous nucleotide sharing. Imported from immuneACCESS, the table was reduced by TCRdb to in-frame sequences with V and J called. These copies leave out some clones; in studies compared against another copy, an unresolved V gene accounts for under half, and the cause of the remainder is not known. The DNA gave D and trimming, while V, J and clone size come from that table. The sample yields about 110,000 clones; over 65% were counted once. The ten largest clones capture roughly 0.87% of the sample.

This record belongs to a study of cytomegalovirus exposure and HLA in healthy donors (dated by TCRdb to about 2017). In terms of the full investigation: In an earlier analysis of several hundred of the donors, under 300 Gb of sequence data and 120 million or so unique TCR beta sequences from 150 million to 200 million T cells were reported. Donor age, sex, ethnicity and CMV serostatus were compiled together with the repertoire data. To predict cytomegalovirus infection status, the study brought together high-throughput TCR immunosequencing, statistical association of individual TCRs with disease status, and machine learning. All discovery cohort repertoires had been generated on a single sequencing platform. Several DR-DQ haplotypes were handled as single units for association and clustering because linkage in the cohort was strong. The study aimed to test whether signatures of past pathogen exposure could be identified by cataloging public T cell receptors. An earlier analysis of several hundred of the donors applied high-throughput TCR beta sequencing to assess whether each TCR beta V gene segment acted as functional or pseudogenic. Both class I and class II loci were covered by HLA typing, at four-digit resolution. Using immunosequencing, the study profiled T cell repertoires from 500 to 800 subjects and related those repertoires to cytomegalovirus serostatus. Among the approximately 400 genotyped donors, around 79% belonged to the genetic ancestry cluster associated with self-reported Caucasian donors. Typing coverage differed by locus: A, B, C, DRB1 and DQB1 were typed in about 620-640 donors, DQA1 in 522, DPA1 in some 570, and DPB1 in around 490. Besides the first cohort of approximately 670 subjects, a separate validation cohort made up of over 95 different subjects was used. A later analysis re-examined previously published TCR beta repertoires from around 670 donors and added high-resolution HLA genotyping to investigate patterns of TCR occurrence. A later genetic analysis used genome-wide SNP genotypes for about 65% of the 666 donors, treating that subset as a discovery cohort. On average, roughly 240,000 unique TCR beta nucleotide sequences were sequenced per donor among a few hundred genotyped donors of the cohort, with around 19% of those sequences being non-productive. In the later analysis, no new phenotypic data were used to find candidate immune exposures; instead, reliance was placed on TCR beta sequences and their occurrence across donors. Roughly 300 gigabases of sequencing data and around 88 million unique TCR sequences made up an early release that covered fewer than 650 HLA-typed donors. Study-level results and caveats: In an earlier analysis of over 550 of the donors, most TCR beta V segments were observed in productive rearrangements about 87% or about 30% of the time, broadly matching IMGT annotations. CMV serostatus was the only immune exposure information available for the cohort. In a later analysis, TCR association rates were found to vary across HLA loci, with the most associated TCRs seen for DRB1 alleles and the fewest for HLA-C alleles. A further reported finding was that TCR beta sequences accurately predicted the HLA-A and HLA-B alleles for most subjects in the first cohort. Linkage disequilibrium might explain the correlated functional status among segregating V segments, but an unknown experimental factor could not be ruled out. An association between a missense DCLRE1C variant and V-gene and J-gene trimming of TCR beta chains was found in a later genetic analysis and replicated in an independent cohort. When HLA alleles, especially DR and DQ, strongly co-occurred, attributing TCR associations to individual alleles was difficult. According to a later analysis, parvovirus B19, influenza, CMV and Epstein-Barr virus appeared linked to several top co-occurrence clusters. The presence/absence analyses assumed that sequencing depth was roughly uniform across donors, and that assumption may not be true. Specific HLA alleles were associated with 15,000 to 20,000 TCR beta sequences at a false discovery rate of 0.05 in a later analysis. Some IMGT-functional V segments, including TRBV6-2 and TRBV6-3, could not be distinguished by the 87-base-pair reads and were therefore excluded. A group of highly shared sequence variants was considered likely to be a technical artifact of the sequencing pipeline. The classifier was reported to diagnose cytomegalovirus status with high specificity and sensitivity in both the original cohort and the validation cohort. Compared with equally common non-associated chains, HLA-associated TCR beta chains in a later analysis were more clonally expanded and had lower generation probabilities. The study listed 150 to 200 TCR beta chains as associated with cytomegalovirus. Most TCR sequences were observed very rarely across donors, whereas some public TCRs were present in many individuals. Only TCR beta chains were sequenced in this cohort, and the absence of alpha or paired-chain data limited detectable features. A few of the identified cytomegalovirus-associated TCR beta chains were confirmed in vitro to be specific for cytomegalovirus antigens. According to the authors, the approach could potentially be generalized to other disease states and immunological phenotypes. Because counts were too low, roughly 16 rarely observed V segments, including chromosome 9 orphons, were left out of the earlier analysis of some 600 of the donors. Because HLA typing was unavailable for some donors at each locus, only the typed subset was used in association tests. A later analysis found that most CMV-associated TCR beta chains appeared HLA-restricted, with HLA associations seemingly driven largely by CMV exposure. A later genetic analysis reported fewer N-insertions in productive TCRs among donors in an Asian-associated ancestry cluster than the roughly 720-donor mean.

In total, approximately 690 healthy bone marrow donors made up the cohort. Cohort members were all nominally healthy when sampled, although unrecorded immune exposures were likely present. The donor was CMV seronegative and belonged to the group of over 300 seronegative cohort members. A peripheral blood sample was provided by each donor, and peripheral blood mononuclear cells were used for TCR beta sequencing. Genomic DNA extraction from the blood cell samples was performed with the Qiagen DNeasy Blood Extraction Kit. Material: PBMCs. This TCR was recovered from a woman in her 30s in good health and CMV-seronegative. The V and J genes are TRBV6-5 and TRBJ1-1, with no D gene named confidently. The sequenced DNA is TGTGCCAGCAGTTACGCCACCTCGGGGAGCACTGAAGCTTTCTTT. It specifies CASSYATSGSTEAFF.